The sequence of this T cell receptor (beta chain) was determined in a study of shared clonotypes between healthy human individuals. General observations from the study: Generation probability values for non-shared clonotypes were lower than those for clonotypes shared by all four donors. Clonotype sharing across several donors was observed for roughly 5% of naive CD4 clonotypes.

Across several immunoSEQ plates, the genomic DNA of each subset was split evenly. Using approximately 190 ng DNA, tens of thousands of T cell genomes, the sorted-subset replicate PCRs were run. This table comes from immunoSEQ multiplex PCR, and its TCRdb copy is limited to in-frame clones, with some not included. The sample lists some 2.4 million clones, 93% occurring once. The CDR3 covers 14 residues. The germline CDR1 and CDR2 sequences are MNHEY and SMNVEV (reference sequence). Trimming removed 8 bases from V and 0 bases from J, with 13 bases in between. Comments on this clone: Antigen unknown.

Source material: naive CD4+ T cells from PBMCs. Subset indicated: CD45RA+ positively selected. The chain recombines TRBV27 with TRBJ1-1; maybe TRBD1 (5 bases). The TCR sequence derives from a man between 18 and 35 years old in good health. Some clones in this sample may be carry-over from other donors' samples. CDR3 protein: CASGVGDLNTEAFF. The CDR3 coding sequence is TGTGCCAGCGGGGTAGGGGACTTGAACACTGAAGCTTTCTTT.